Listed below are T cell receptor beta chains from one sample, sequenced in a study of T cell changes during pregnancy in multiple sclerosis. TCRdb's copy holds only in-frame clones and misses some; the assay was immunoSEQ multiplex PCR. The profile shows about 36,000 clones, around 91% of them singletons. This specimen was CD4+ T cells from peripheral blood mononuclear cells, taken in the second trimester of pregnancy. The receptors were sampled from a female donor in good health, enrolled as a control in a pregnancy study. Each CDR3 is given with its conserved first and last residue. D genes are given only for firm matches. Size values are once, few and many counts, or a class for expanded clones, and some rows have none.

clone_size,v_call,d_call,j_call,cdr3_nt,cdr3_aa
NA,TRBV28,TRBD1,TRBJ2-7,TGTGCCAGCAGTTTCCTAGGGGGCGACGCGAACGAGCAGTACTTC,CASSFLGGDANEQYF
NA,TRBV6-1,TRBD1,TRBJ2-7,TGTGCCAGCAGTGGTGCCCCCACAGGGGTGCGGCAGTACTTC,CASSGAPTGVRQYF
once,TRBV6-6,NA,TRBJ1-6,TGTGCCAGCAGTTACTCTAACAGTTTCTTGAATTCACCCCTCCACTTT,CASSYSNSFLNSPLHF
once,TRBV27,NA,TRBJ2-7,TGTGCCAGCAGTTCGGATCTAGCGTACGAGCAGTACTTC,CASSSDLAYEQYF
NA,TRBV28,TRBD1,TRBJ1-2,TGTGCCAGCAGGTTCCCGGGACAGGGGCGGACCTCTGGCTACACCTTC,CASRFPGQGRTSGYTF
NA,TRBV27,NA,TRBJ2-1,TGTGCCAGCAGTTTATCCGTCTCCTTCCCGCGGGATGAGCAGTTCTTC,CASSLSVSFPRDEQFF
NA,TRBV6-5,TRBD1,TRBJ1-2,TGTGCCAGCAGTAGGAATCAGGGGGCGCGAGATGGCTACACCTTC,CASSRNQGARDGYTF
NA,TRBV6-4,NA,TRBJ1-5,TGTGCCAGCAGTGTTGCGGGGGGCGCCCAGCCCCAGCATTTT,CASSVAGGAQPQHF
NA,TRBV13,NA,TRBJ2-7,TGTGCCAGCAGCCCCTGGGACATAACCTACGAGCAGTACTTC,CASSPWDITYEQYF
once,TRBV6-1,NA,TRBJ1-4,TGTGCCAGCAGTGAATGGGCAGGAACAACTAATGAAAAACTGTTTTTT,CASSEWAGTTNEKLFF
NA,TRBV5-4,NA,TRBJ2-3,TGTGCCAGCAGCTTAACGGGGCGGGGAAGCACAGATACGCAGTATTTT,CASSLTGRGSTDTQYF
few,TRBV9,TRBD1,TRBJ1-1,TGTGCCAGCAGCGTGGGACAGGGGAGGCGCGCTTTCTTT,CASSVGQGRRAFF
NA,TRBV7-6,TRBD2,TRBJ2-1,TGTGCCAGCAGCCGGGGGGGAGTAGCGACGGGCGAGCAGTTCTTC,CASSRGGVATGEQFF
NA,TRBV2,NA,TRBJ1-1,TGTGCCAGCAAGCCCCCGAATACTGAAGCTTTCTTT,CASKPPNTEAFF
NA,TRBV13,TRBD1,TRBJ1-2,TGTGCCAGCAGCCCCGGACAGGTGCCCACCTTC,CASSPGQVPTF
NA,TRBV6-1,NA,TRBJ1-5,TGTGCCAGCAGTGAGGGCAGCCCGATTGAGTATTATAGCAATCAGCCCCAGCATTTT,CASSEGSPIEYYSNQPQHF
NA,TRBV11-2,NA,TRBJ1-6,TGTGCCAGCAGCTCGTATAATTCACCCCTCCACTTT,CASSSYNSPLHF
NA,TRBV20-1,NA,TRBJ2-5,TGCAGTGCTCCACTGGGCGAGACCCAGTACTTC,CSAPLGETQYF
NA,TRBV6-1,NA,TRBJ1-5,TGTGCCAGCAGGGGACAAAACAATCAGCCCCAGCATTTT,CASRGQNNQPQHF
NA,TRBV25-1,TRBD1,TRBJ2-3,TGTGCCAGCAGTGAAGGGGGACAGGGACCCACAGATACGCAGTATTTT,CASSEGGQGPTDTQYF
NA,TRBV6-1,NA,TRBJ2-5,TGTGCCAGCAGTGAAGGAGGGCGTTCCTACAAAATCAAGTACTTC,CASSEGGRSYKIKYF
NA,TRBV6-1,TRBD2,TRBJ2-7,TGTGCCAGCACCGCCGGGACTACAACCTACGAGCAGTACTTC,CASTAGTTTYEQYF
once,TRBV15,TRBD2,TRBJ2-1,TGTGCCACCAGCACCCCCGGCGGGACTAGCGGCTCCTACAATGAGCAGTTCTTC,CATSTPGGTSGSYNEQFF
once,TRBV5-4,TRBD1,TRBJ2-6,TGTGCCAGCAGCCATCCGGGACAGGGGGCTGGGGCCAACGTCCTGACTTTC,CASSHPGQGAGANVLTF
NA,TRBV5-1,TRBD1,TRBJ2-7,TGCGCCAGCAGCCGTGAGGGGGCCGCGGTAGGCGAGCAGTACTTC,CASSREGAAVGEQYF
NA,TRBV7-2,TRBD1,TRBJ2-2,TGTGCCAGCAGCTACCGGACAGGGGGATCCGGGGAGCTGTTTTTT,CASSYRTGGSGELFF
NA,TRBV5-8,NA,TRBJ2-1,TGTGCCAGCAGCTCTTTAGCGGACTCCTACAATGAGCAGTTCTTC,CASSSLADSYNEQFF
NA,TRBV5-5,NA,TRBJ1-5,TGTGCCAGCAGCTTGGACCCCGGCGGTCAGCCCCAGCATTTT,CASSLDPGGQPQHF
NA,TRBV5-6,NA,TRBJ2-7,TGTGCCAGCAGCCAACCGGGACTCGCTTACGAGCAGTACTTC,CASSQPGLAYEQYF
once,TRBV6-6,NA,TRBJ2-1,TGTGCCAGCAGTGGGGGGGCGGTGGGAGTAGTCGGTGAGCAGTTCTTC,CASSGGAVGVVGEQFF
few,TRBV11-3,NA,TRBJ2-5,TGTGCCAGCAGCGCGGGGGAGACCCAGTACTTC,CASSAGETQYF
NA,TRBV5-6,TRBD2,TRBJ2-5,TGTGCCAGCAGCTTCGCGGGGGGGCGGAAGACCCAGTACTTC,CASSFAGGRKTQYF
NA,TRBV14,NA,TRBJ2-5,TGTGCCAGCAGCCAAGCCGGGGCCCAGTACTTC,CASSQAGAQYF
once,TRBV11-2,NA,TRBJ2-3,TGTGCCAGCAGCTTAGACGGACTTCACTCTAGCACAGATACGCAGTATTTT,CASSLDGLHSSTDTQYF
NA,TRBV27,NA,TRBJ1-1,TGTGCCAGCAGTTTCGTGGACAGAGTGAACACTGAAGCTTTCTTT,CASSFVDRVNTEAFF
NA,TRBV2,TRBD2,TRBJ2-7,TGTGCCAGCAGCCGGACTAGTCTCTACGAGCAGTACTTC,CASSRTSLYEQYF
NA,TRBV5-1,NA,TRBJ2-1,TGCGCCAGCAGCGTCGGTAGGGGGACCTACAATGAGCAGTTCTTC,CASSVGRGTYNEQFF
NA,TRBV28,TRBD2,TRBJ2-1,TGTGCCAGCAGCCTACTCCGGGGACTAGCGGCCTCCAATGAGCAGTTCTTC,CASSLLRGLAASNEQFF
NA,TRBV7-2,TRBD1,TRBJ2-2,TGTGCCAGCAGCGGAGCCGGGACAGCTGGTACCGGGGAGCTGTTTTTT,CASSGAGTAGTGELFF
NA,TRBV4-1,TRBD1,TRBJ2-1,TGCGCCAGCAGCCTTGACAGGGTAAGGAATGAGCAGTTCTTC,CASSLDRVRNEQFF
NA,TRBV10-1,TRBD2,TRBJ2-1,TGCGCCAGCAGCCCCAATAGGCGGACTAGGCTTCGGAATGAGCAGTTCTTC,CASSPNRRTRLRNEQFF